The 27 T cell receptor beta chains below come from one sample, sequenced in a study of cytomegalovirus exposure and HLA in healthy donors. Amplification used 60 Vbeta primers and 13 Jbeta primers. Data came from immunoSEQ multiplex PCR; TCRdb stores just in-frame clones and leaves some out. The sample carries under 250,000 clones, 65% to 90% recorded once. Source material: PBMCs. These receptors were collected from a woman between 50 and 59 years old in good health and CMV-seronegative.

The chain couples TRBV15 to TRBJ2-5; 9 bases fit TRBD1. J gave up 7 bases and V 4 bases, and 13 bases lay outside the gene matches. The germline gives CDR1 LNHNV, CDR2 YYDKDF (reference sequence). The CDR3 totals 16 residues. In DNA form, the CDR3 reads TGTGCCACCAGCACCCGCCGGGACAGGGATTTGGCGACCCAGTACTTC. Protein sequence: CATSTRRDRDLATQYF.

This chain joins TRBV30 and TRBJ2-7; tentative D call: TRBD2 (5 bases). CDR1 and CDR2 (germline): GTSNPN, SVGIG (reference sequence). V lost 0 bases and J lost 7, with 16 bases in between. CDR3 length equals 14 residues. The DNA of the CDR3 is TGTGCCTGGAGTGTAACTAGAGGTGTGGTAGAGCAGTACTTC. This translates into CAWSVTRGVVEQYF. The full variable domain, with the rest looked up from reference TRBV30 and TRBJ2-7, is SQTIHQWPATLVQPVGSPLSLECTVEGTSNPNLYWYRQAAGRGLQLLFYSVGIGQISSEVPQNLSASRPQDRQFILSSKKLLLSDSGFYLCAWSVTRGVVEQYFGPGTRLTVT.

The V gene is TRBV6-1, the J gene TRBJ2-7; 9 nucleotides align to TRBD1. CDR1 and CDR2 (germline): MNHNS, SASEGT. The CDR3 spans 13 residues. The V gene end was trimmed by 5 bases and the J gene end by 4 bases; junction bases not matched to a gene: 3. CDR3 in DNA: TGTGCCAGCAGTTGGACAGGGGTTTACGAGCAGTACTTC. Protein: CASSWTGVYEQYF.

The chain links TRBV30 to TRBJ1-4; possibly TRBD1 for D (6 bases). CDR1 GTSNPN and CDR2 SVGIG come from the germline V gene (reference sequence). The V and J ends lost 4 bases and 8 bases respectively, with 20 bases between them. This CDR3 has 15 residues. CDR3 in amino acids: CAWTPPDRGQEKLFF. CDR3 DNA sequence: TGTGCCTGGACCCCCCCGGACAGAGGGCAAGAAAAACTGTTTTTT.

This clone has just a few counts. The chain is built from TRBV28 and TRBJ1-3, with TRBD1 matching 9 bases. Trimming at V came to 7 bases and at J to 2 bases, leaving 3 bases not matched to a gene. The germline V gene encodes CDR1 MDHEN and CDR2 SYDVKM. This CDR3 has 14 amino acids. CDR3 DNA sequence: TGTGCCAGCACCTGGACAGGGGCTGGAAACACCATATATTTT. It translates to CASTWTGAGNTIYF.

CDR3 sequence: CASSWGRDRGMLLIQPQHF. CDR3 nucleotides: TGTGCCAGCAGTTGGGGCCGGGACAGGGGTATGTTATTAATTCAGCCCCAGCATTTT. The chain has TRBV28 and TRBJ1-5; TRBD1 agrees at 10 bases. The CDR3 has 19 residues. Germline trimming cut 4 bases from V and 6 bases from J; bases unmatched to any gene: 18. Looked up from germline, CDR1 is MDHEN and CDR2 is SYDVKM.

This clone showed up just once. The chain has TRBV5-4 and TRBJ2-1, with 13 bases aligning to TRBD2. Trimming cost V 4 bases and J 9 bases; bases outside gene matches: 7. This CDR3 is built from 15 residues. In germline, CDR1 is SGHNT, CDR2 YYREEE (reference sequence). The DNA of the CDR3 is TGTGCCAGCAGCCCTAGGACTAGCGGGAGTCGTGAGCAGTTCTTC. Translation gives CASSPRTSGSREQFF.

This chain joins TRBV15 and TRBJ2-7, with 7 positions matching TRBD2. Trimming took 0 bases from V and 6 from J; bases not matched to a gene: 8. This CDR3 spans 15 amino acids. CDR1 and CDR2 from the germline V gene are LNHNV and YYDKDF (reference sequence). CDR3 sequence (DNA): TGTGCCACCAGCAGAGATGCCGGCGGGAGAAGCGAGCAGTACTTC. Translation: CATSRDAGGRSEQYF.

This clone was seen a single time. The chain uses TRBV7-9 and TRBJ1-2; 9 bases map to TRBD1. Germline V CDR1 and CDR2: SEHNR, FQNEAQ (reference sequence). V gave up 4 bases and J gave up 7 bases; unmatched junction bases: 13. The length of the CDR3 is 16 residues. In DNA, the CDR3 is TGTGCCAGCAGCTCATCGGGGACAGGGTATAGCGGTGGCTACACCTTC. Translation: CASSSSGTGYSGGYTF.

The CDR3 nucleotides read TGTGCCAGCAGAACTGTGAGCACAGATACGCAGTATTTT. Its protein is CASRTVSTDTQYF. The rearrangement joins TRBV6-1 to TRBJ2-3, with D hard to call. Trimming removed 6 bases from V and 0 bases from J, with 7 bases in between. Germline lookup yields CDR1 MNHNS and CDR2 SASEGT. The CDR3 sequence is 13 residues long.

The V and J genes are TRBV6-5 and TRBJ1-1, with TRBD1 matching over 9 bases. V lost 5 bases to trimming and J lost 4 bases; unmatched junction nucleotides: 5. The germline gives CDR1 MNHEY, CDR2 SVGAGI. The CDR3 runs 14 residues. The CDR3 is CASSEGQGITEAFF. CDR3 bases: TGTGCCAGCAGTGAAGGACAGGGGATCACTGAAGCTTTCTTT.

This chain connects TRBV7-2 to TRBJ2-7, with D possibly being TRBD1 (6 bases). Trimming took off 8 bases at V and 3 bases at J, with 14 bases between the two ends. Germline values: CDR1 SGHTA, CDR2 FQGNSA. This CDR3 is built from 13 residues. CDR3 amino acids: CASSRTAFYEQYF. The CDR3 nucleotides are TGTGCCAGCTCCCGGACAGCTTTCTACGAGCAGTACTTC.

The V and J genes are TRBV6-6 and TRBJ1-1, with 11 positions matching TRBD1. V trimming: 6 bases; J trimming: 4 bases; junction bases outside the gene matches: 7. Per the germline V gene, CDR1 is MNHNY and CDR2 is SVGAGI (reference sequence). CDR3 size: 15 residues. CDR3 coding DNA: TGTGCCAGCAGCCCGGACAGGGGGCATGGCACTGAAGCTTTCTTT. Translation gives CASSPDRGHGTEAFF.

V is TRBV28 and J is TRBJ2-1; TRBD1 matches at 11 bases. The J segment lost 7 bases and the V segment lost 8 bases, leaving 13 bases of the junction unmatched. The CDR3 is 16 residues long. Looked up from germline, CDR1 is MDHEN and CDR2 is SYDVKM. The CDR3, as DNA: TGTGCCAGCGAGTACACCGGGACAGGGGGTAGGAATGAGCAGTTCTTC. Translated, it gives CASEYTGTGGRNEQFF.

V gene TRBV18 combines with J gene TRBJ1-5, with 8 bases matching TRBD1. The CDR3 runs 16 residues. Per germline, CDR1 KGHSH and CDR2 LQKENI. The V gene end was trimmed by 3 bases and the J gene end by 1 base; junction bases not matched to a gene: 5. In nucleotides, the CDR3 is TGTGCCAGCTCACCCGGACAGGGAAGGAGCAATCAGCCCCAGCATTTT. Residues: CASSPGQGRSNQPQHF.

The chain carries TRBV19 and TRBJ2-7, with TRBD1 matching 7 bases. After removal of 6 bases from V and 0 bases from J, the junction contained 5 bases not matched to a gene. In germline, CDR1 is LNHDA, CDR2 SQIVND (reference sequence). The CDR3 covers 14 residues. The CDR3 sequence is CASSKTGNSYEQYF. The CDR3 nucleotides read TGTGCCAGTAGCAAGACAGGGAACTCCTACGAGCAGTACTTC.

J is TRBJ2-3 and V is TRBV5-6; 15 bases line up with TRBD2. After removal of 4 bases from V and 5 bases from J, the junction contained 5 bases not matched to a gene. Germline V gene sequence: CDR1 SGHDT, CDR2 YYEEEE. The CDR3 is 16 amino acids. CDR3 sequence reads: CASSPWTSGRGDTQYF. The CDR3 coding sequence is TGTGCCAGCAGCCCCTGGACTAGCGGGAGGGGAGATACGCAGTATTTT.

This chain joins TRBV19 and TRBJ1-4; D perhaps matches TRBD1 (6 bases). This CDR3 comprises 16 residues. Trimming removed 4 bases at V and 2 bases at J, with 14 bases between. Germline-derived CDR1 and CDR2 are LNHDA and SQIVND (reference sequence). The CDR3, as DNA: TGTGCCAGTAGTACTACAGGGAGGGCGACTAATGAAAAACTGTTTTTT. Translated: CASSTTGRATNEKLFF.

V gene TRBV4-1 combines with J gene TRBJ1-2; 9 nucleotides match TRBD1. Losses at the gene ends were 5 bases for V and 8 bases for J; bases not matched to a gene: 9. The CDR3 extends over 14 amino acids. Looked up from germline, CDR1 is MGHRA and CDR2 is YSYEKL. In DNA, the CDR3 is TGCGCCAGCAGCGCTTCACAGGGGGCGCGGGGCTACACCTTC. Its protein is CASSASQGARGYTF.

The chain combines TRBV2 with TRBJ1-2, with 8 positions matching TRBD1. The V and J ends lost 5 bases and 8 bases, in that order; junction bases with no gene match: 4. CDR1 and CDR2 from the germline V gene are SNHLY and FYNNEI. The CDR3 runs 12 residues. CDR3 DNA sequence: TGTGCCAGCAGTACAGGGGGTTACGGCTACACCTTC. It yields the protein CASSTGGYGYTF.

The chain links TRBV4-3 to TRBJ2-7, with 13 bases lining up with TRBD2. Germline CDR1 is LGHNA and CDR2 is YSLEER. J lost 2 bases, V lost 0 bases, and 1 base had no gene match. The CDR3 covers 16 residues. The CDR3 DNA is TGCGCCAGCAGCCAAGACGGACTAGCGGGAGCCTACGAGCAGTACTTC. It codes for CASSQDGLAGAYEQYF.

The chain has TRBV28 and TRBJ1-5; weak D call: TRBD1 (6 bases). Deletions cut 7 bases from V and 4 bases from J, with 20 bases between. The CDR3 is made up of 16 amino acids. The germline V gene encodes CDR1 MDHEN and CDR2 SYDVKM. This CDR3 is CASTSDRDKDNQPQHF. CDR3 coding DNA: TGTGCCAGCACTTCAGACCGGGACAAGGATAATCAGCCCCAGCATTTT.

This clone was picked up a small number of times. The rearrangement joins TRBV28 to TRBJ1-4, with D unclear. This CDR3 contains 12 residues. CDR1 MDHEN and CDR2 SYDVKM come from the germline V gene. The V end lost 8 bases, the J end lost 4 bases, and 8 bases lay between the germline ends. The CDR3 protein is CASGVFNEKLFF. The CDR3 region has the DNA TGTGCCAGCGGAGTCTTTAATGAAAAACTGTTTTTT.

The chain links TRBV7-9 to TRBJ2-1; 11 nucleotides match TRBD2. The CDR3 consists of 17 residues. J was trimmed by 0 bases and V by 5 bases; bases with no gene match: 6. The germline CDR1 and CDR2 sequences are SEHNR and FQNEAQ (reference sequence). The DNA of the CDR3 is TGTGCCAGCAGCCCCCTACTAGCGGGAGTCTCCTACAATGAGCAGTTCTTC. This codes for CASSPLLAGVSYNEQFF.

For this clone: Relative to the germline gene, one junction end is altered; a read error may explain this. The chain links TRBV7-2 to TRBJ1-5; maybe TRBD1 (5 bases). From germline, CDR1 is SGHTA and CDR2 FQGNSA. This CDR3 has 15 residues. The CDR3 sequence: CASRLSPQGDQPQHF. The CDR3 DNA follows: TGTGCCAGCCGCTTATCCCCCCAGGGTGATCAGCCCCAGCATTTT.

This rearrangement joins TRBV28 to TRBJ2-3, with 12 bases identical to TRBD2. The length of the CDR3 is 14 residues. V gave up 7 bases and J gave up 6 bases; unmatched junction bases: 5. Germline values: CDR1 MDHEN, CDR2 SYDVKM. The CDR3: CASTRLAGADTQYF. CDR3 bases: TGTGCCAGCACGCGACTAGCGGGAGCGGATACGCAGTATTTT.

This clone was seen a single time. This rearrangement joins TRBV18 to TRBJ1-4; maybe TRBD1 (5 bases). The CDR3 has 13 residues. Deletions cut 4 bases from V and 8 bases from J, with 11 bases between. Germline V gene data show CDR1 as KGHSH and CDR2 as LQKENI. CDR3 residues: CASSQLEGEKLFF. In DNA form, the CDR3 reads TGTGCCAGCTCACAACTGGAGGGGGAAAAACTGTTTTTT.